Listed here are 28 T cell receptor beta chains from one sample, sequenced in a study of cytomegalovirus exposure and HLA in healthy donors. A multiplex PCR was run with 60 Vbeta primers and 13 Jbeta primers. The repertoire was sequenced with immunoSEQ multiplex PCR; TCRdb's copy has only in-frame clones and lacks some. The table includes about 130,000 clones, about 74% detected once. The sequencing input was PBMCs. These receptors all stem from a man aged 25 to 45 in good health and CMV-seronegative.

This rearrangement joins TRBV5-1 to TRBJ1-3; D may be TRBD1 (5 bases). Trimming stripped 0 bases from V and 0 bases from J, with 10 bases between. The CDR3 is made up of 16 amino acids. Germline V gives CDR1 SGHRS, CDR2 YFSETQ. DNA of the CDR3: TGCGCCAGCAGCTTGGATTATAGGGGCTCTGGAAACACCATATATTTT. Amino acid sequence: CASSLDYRGSGNTIYF.

The chain employs TRBV5-1 and TRBJ2-1; 14 nucleotides agree with TRBD2. CDR1 and CDR2 (germline): SGHRS, YFSETQ. This CDR3 comprises 18 residues. Trimming at V came to 3 bases and at J to 4 bases, leaving 9 bases not matched to a gene. The CDR3 nucleotides are TGCGCCAGCAGCTCCACGGGACTAGCGGGAGTTCGATACAATGAGCAGTTCTTC. As protein: CASSSTGLAGVRYNEQFF.

This clone appeared once. The rearrangement links TRBV19 to TRBJ1-1; 7 bases are shared with TRBD1. Trimming at V came to 4 bases and at J to 0 bases, leaving 2 bases not matched to a gene. Germline lookup yields CDR1 LNHDA and CDR2 SQIVND (reference sequence). The CDR3 consists of 14 residues. CDR3 coding DNA: TGTGCCAGTAGTACGGGACAGATGAACACTGAAGCTTTCTTT. As protein: CASSTGQMNTEAFF.

The chain recombines TRBV7-8 with TRBJ2-3; 8 nucleotides align to TRBD2. With 1 base clipped from V and 0 bases from J, the junction kept 3 bases outside the gene matches. This CDR3 is 16 amino acids long. Per the germline V gene, CDR1 is SGHVS and CDR2 is FQNEAQ. Here the CDR3 DNA reads TGTGCCAGCAGCTTAGTGACTAGCGCCAGCACAGATACGCAGTATTTT. It yields the protein CASSLVTSASTDTQYF.

This clone came up a few times. The V call is TRBV6-5, the J call TRBJ2-5, with TRBD2 as a possible D gene (6 bases). This CDR3 region has 12 residues. Germline values: CDR1 MNHEY, CDR2 SVGAGI. V dropped 8 bases and J dropped 7 bases, with 14 bases sitting between them. CDR3 region: CASGGTEGTQYF. The CDR3 region has the DNA TGTGCCAGCGGCGGGACTGAGGGGACCCAGTACTTC.

The chain has TRBV29-1 and TRBJ2-1, with D possibly TRBD2 on 7 matching bases. This CDR3 contains 15 residues. Germline lookup yields CDR1 SQVTM and CDR2 ANQGSEA. V was cut by 7 bases and J by 7 bases, with 23 bases left in between. This CDR3 is CSGTGNLGGINEQFF. The DNA of the CDR3 is TGCAGCGGTACAGGGAATCTGGGGGGGATTAATGAGCAGTTCTTC.

The chain combines TRBV15 with TRBJ2-7, with TRBD2 matching over 13 bases. The ends lost 4 bases at V and 2 bases at J; junction bases unmatched: 8. The CDR3 spans 17 residues. Germline lookup yields CDR1 LNHNV and CDR2 YYDKDF (reference sequence). The CDR3 sequence: CATSNPRGLAGAYEQYF. The CDR3 DNA reads TGTGCCACCAGCAACCCAAGAGGACTAGCGGGAGCCTACGAGCAGTACTTC.

The chain links TRBV5-4 to TRBJ2-3; TRBD1 matches 7 bases. J was trimmed by 4 bases and V by 4 bases; bases with no gene match: 9. Germline CDR1 and CDR2: SGHNT and YYREEE (reference sequence). The CDR3 totals 15 residues. The CDR3 region is CASSPQGFYPDTQYF. The CDR3, as DNA: TGTGCCAGCAGCCCACAGGGGTTCTACCCAGATACGCAGTATTTT. The full variable domain, rest sourced from reference TRBV5-4 and TRBJ2-3, is ETGVTQSPTHLIKTRGQQVTLRCSSQSGHNTVSWYQQALGQGPQFIFQYYREEENGRGNFPPRFSGLQFPNYSSELNVNALELDDSALYLCASSPQGFYPDTQYFGPGTRLTVL.

This sequence joins TRBV6-1 and TRBJ2-5; weak D call: TRBD2 (6 bases). With 2 bases removed from V and 4 bases from J, the gap between germline ends came to 11 bases. CDR1 is MNHNS and CDR2 is SASEGT in the germline V gene. The CDR3 loop spans 14 amino acids. The CDR3, as DNA: TGTGCCAGCAGTGAATACGGGGGAAGAGAGACCCAGTACTTC. Translated, it gives CASSEYGGRETQYF.

The rearrangement joins TRBV27 to TRBJ1-2; unclear D gene. V was cut by 6 bases and J by 1 base, with 9 bases left in between. CDR1 and CDR2 from the germline V gene are MNHEY and SMNVEV (reference sequence). The CDR3 loop spans 13 amino acids. The CDR3 region is CASSDIRNYGYTF. CDR3 nucleotides: TGTGCCAGCAGCGACATACGTAACTATGGCTACACCTTC.

This clone was seen only once. V is TRBV4-1 and J is TRBJ2-3; 14 positions match TRBD2. The germline V gene has CDR1 MGHRA and CDR2 YSYEKL. This CDR3 comprises 21 residues. Losses at the gene ends were 2 bases for V and 4 bases for J; bases not matched to a gene: 17. The CDR3 DNA follows: TGCGCCAGCAGCCAACAGACTCGCGGGACTAGCGGGAGAGACGGCCCAGATACGCAGTATTTT. As protein: CASSQQTRGTSGRDGPDTQYF.

V is TRBV6-6 and J is TRBJ1-1; D not resolved. Trimming stripped 1 base from V and 1 base from J, with 7 bases between. Germline CDR1 is MNHNY and CDR2 is SVGAGI (reference sequence). The CDR3 covers 14 residues. For the CDR3, the DNA is TGTGCCAGCAGTTACTTCGGGAGGAACACTGAAGCTTTCTTT. As protein: CASSYFGRNTEAFF.

The chain carries TRBV2 and TRBJ2-3; D gene unclear. Per the germline V gene, CDR1 is SNHLY and CDR2 is FYNNEI. Trimming removed 4 bases at V and 6 bases at J, with 5 bases between. The CDR3 covers 11 residues. In DNA form, the CDR3 reads TGTGCCAGCAGTGGAGGCGATACGCAGTATTTT. It yields the protein CASSGGDTQYF.

The chain carries TRBV19 and TRBJ1-1; no reliable D call. Germline CDR1 and CDR2: LNHDA and SQIVND (reference sequence). The CDR3 covers 12 residues. V was shortened by 3 bases and J by 6 bases, with 8 bases between the two germline ends. CDR3 region: CASSIGGSEAFF. DNA for the CDR3: TGTGCCAGTAGTATTGGAGGTTCTGAAGCTTTCTTT. Full variable domain (outside the CDR3, taken from reference TRBV19 and TRBJ1-1): DGGITQSPKYLFRKEGQNVTLSCEQNLNHDAMYWYRQDPGQGLRLIYYSQIVNDFQKGDIAEGYSVSREKKESFPLTVTSAQKNPTAFYLCASSIGGSEAFFGQGTRLTVV.

The count of this clone is one. The genes are TRBV29-1 and TRBJ2-3, with 7 nucleotides matching TRBD1. V trimming: 6 bases; J trimming: 1 base; junction bases outside the gene matches: 7. The CDR3 loop spans 14 amino acids. Germline V lookup: CDR1 SQVTM, CDR2 ANQGSEA. This CDR3 reads CSVVQGSGTDTQYF. In nucleotides, the CDR3 is TGCAGCGTGGTACAGGGGTCTGGCACAGATACGCAGTATTTT.

The CDR3 nucleotides read TGTGCCAGCAGCCCTAGGCTAGCGGCTTCCTACGAGCAGTACTTC. This gives the protein CASSPRLAASYEQYF. The chain recombines TRBV13 with TRBJ2-7; 7 nucleotides match TRBD2. After removal of 5 bases from V and 1 base from J, the junction contained 8 bases not matched to a gene. This CDR3 has 15 residues. Germline lookup yields CDR1 PRHDT and CDR2 FYEKMQ (reference sequence).

The chain employs TRBV2 and TRBJ2-1, with 7 bases identical to TRBD2. J lost 11 bases, V lost 3 bases, and 7 bases had no gene match. This CDR3 has 13 amino acids. Germline CDR1 reads SNHLY; CDR2 reads FYNNEI. CDR3 bases: TGTGCCAGCAGTGAGGGGAGGGCGGGTAAGCAGTTCTTC. Translated: CASSEGRAGKQFF.

This chain connects TRBV7-2 to TRBJ2-1; D might be TRBD1 (6 bases). Trimming removed 5 bases from V and 8 bases from J, with 16 bases in between. Per the germline V gene, CDR1 is SGHTA and CDR2 is FQGNSA. The CDR3 contains 14 residues. CDR3 in amino acids: CASSPGDRRDEQFF. DNA for the CDR3: TGTGCCAGCAGCCCAGGGGACCGGCGGGATGAGCAGTTCTTC.

This chain joins TRBV5-5 and TRBJ1-1; D may be TRBD1 (6 bases). With 4 bases removed from V and 7 bases from J, the gap between germline ends came to 14 bases. The germline CDR1 and CDR2 sequences are SGHKS and YYEKEE (reference sequence). The CDR3 spans 13 residues. The CDR3 reads CASSRYRELEAFF. In DNA, the CDR3 is TGTGCCAGCAGCCGCTACAGGGAACTTGAAGCTTTCTTT.

This clone was picked up a small number of times. The chain joins TRBV29-1 to TRBJ2-3, with TRBD1 identical over 9 bases. J lost 5 bases, V lost 4 bases, and 4 bases had no gene match. Germline V CDR1 and CDR2: SQVTM, ANQGSEA. The length of the CDR3 is 13 residues. Here the CDR3 reads CSVVQGAVDTQYF. CDR3 DNA sequence: TGCAGCGTTGTACAGGGGGCGGTAGATACGCAGTATTTT.

The V gene is TRBV6-4, the J gene TRBJ1-1; D may be TRBD1 (5 bases). Germline V CDR1 and CDR2: MRHNA, SNTAGT. Trimming left V 6 bases short and J 4 bases short, with 12 bases between. CDR3 length: 13 residues. The CDR3 is CASSAGGGTEAFF. The CDR3 DNA sequence: TGTGCCAGCAGCGCCGGGGGAGGCACTGAAGCTTTCTTT.

This chain joins TRBV2 and TRBJ2-7; 9 bases line up with TRBD1. In germline, CDR1 is SNHLY, CDR2 FYNNEI. V dropped 2 bases and J dropped 3; count of bases not matched to a gene: 5. The CDR3 consists of 15 residues. Here the CDR3 reads CASSERDRDFYEQYF. The DNA of the CDR3 is TGTGCCAGCAGTGAACGGGACAGGGACTTCTACGAGCAGTACTTC.

The rearrangement uses TRBV28 and TRBJ1-2; no clear D gene. V lost 3 bases and J 6 bases, leaving 11 bases between the germline ends. This CDR3 region has 13 residues. CDR1 and CDR2 from the germline V gene are MDHEN and SYDVKM. CDR3 sequence reads: CASSFALLDGYTF. The CDR3, as DNA: TGTGCCAGCAGTTTCGCACTCCTAGATGGCTACACCTTC.

V is TRBV7-6 and J is TRBJ2-3; D perhaps matches TRBD1 (5 bases). Germline loops: CDR1 SGHVS, CDR2 FNYEAQ. This CDR3 spans 15 amino acids. V lost 2 bases, J lost 4 bases, and 13 bases lay in between. The CDR3 DNA is TGTGCCAGCAGCTTAACGCAGGGTAGCCCAGATACGCAGTATTTT. Its protein product is CASSLTQGSPDTQYF.

The gene calls are TRBV7-9 and TRBJ2-7, with 9 bases matching TRBD1. Trimming removed 3 bases from V and 3 bases from J; junction bases left unmatched: 6. CDR1 is SEHNR and CDR2 is FQNEAQ in the germline V gene (reference sequence). The CDR3 is made up of 15 amino acids. CDR3 loop: CASSFPGQGFYEQYF. DNA for the CDR3: TGTGCCAGCAGCTTCCCGGGACAGGGATTCTACGAGCAGTACTTC.

The CDR3 coding sequence is TGTGCCACCAGCAGAGGCCGAGGGAATGAGCAGTTCTTC. Its protein is CATSRGRGNEQFF. The chain links TRBV15 to TRBJ2-1, with D perhaps TRBD2 (5 bases). This CDR3 has 13 residues. Between the trimmed V and J ends, which lost 1 base and 7 bases, there was a span of 8 bases. Germline loops: CDR1 LNHNV, CDR2 YYDKDF (reference sequence).

In DNA form, the CDR3 reads TGTGCCAGCAGTGAGCCTTTGGGAGGGACGGATACTGAAGCTTTCTTT. Amino acids: CASSEPLGGTDTEAFF. The V and J genes are TRBV2 and TRBJ1-1; D possibly corresponds to TRBD1 (5 bases). Germline CDR1 is SNHLY and CDR2 is FYNNEI. Trimming removed 3 bases at V and 5 bases at J, with 19 bases between. This CDR3 has 16 residues.

J is TRBJ2-7 and V is TRBV7-2; 7 nucleotides line up with TRBD1. CDR3 length equals 14 residues. Germline CDR1 SGHTA, CDR2 FQGNSA. After removal of 5 bases from V and 3 bases from J, the junction contained 7 bases not matched to a gene. DNA for the CDR3: TGTGCCAGCAGCGAGGACAGGCTCCTCTACGAGCAGTACTTC. Protein product: CASSEDRLLYEQYF.